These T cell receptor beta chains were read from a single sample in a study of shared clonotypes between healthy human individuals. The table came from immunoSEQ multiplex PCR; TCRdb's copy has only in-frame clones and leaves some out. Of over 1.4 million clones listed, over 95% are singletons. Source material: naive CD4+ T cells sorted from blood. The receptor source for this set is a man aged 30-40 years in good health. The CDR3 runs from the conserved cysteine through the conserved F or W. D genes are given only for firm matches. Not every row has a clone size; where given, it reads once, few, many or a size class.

CDR3aa: CASSDSKTAYSYEQYF
CDR3nt: TGTGCCAGTAGCGATAGCAAAACGGCATACTCCTACGAGCAGTACTTC
d_gene: NA
j_gene: TRBJ2-7
v_gene: TRBV19
abundance: once

CDR3aa: CSVATGGRETQYF
CDR3nt: TGCAGCGTTGCGACAGGGGGCCGGGAGACCCAGTACTTC
d_gene: TRBD1
j_gene: TRBJ2-5
v_gene: TRBV29-1
abundance: NA

CDR3aa: CASNLGSGIDTQYF
CDR3nt: TGCGCCAGCAACTTAGGTAGCGGGATTGATACGCAGTATTTT
d_gene: TRBD2
j_gene: TRBJ2-3
v_gene: TRBV5-1
abundance: NA

CDR3aa: CAISGLAEQFF
CDR3nt: TGTGCCATCAGTGGGTTGGCAGAGCAGTTCTTC
d_gene: NA
j_gene: TRBJ2-1
v_gene: TRBV10-3
abundance: NA

CDR3aa: CASSPGQGGTEAFF
CDR3nt: TGTGCCAGCTCACCAGGACAGGGAGGAACTGAAGCTTTCTTT
d_gene: TRBD1
j_gene: TRBJ1-1
v_gene: TRBV18
abundance: NA

CDR3aa: CASSMGRDFYEQYF
CDR3nt: TGTGCCAGTAGTATGGGCAGGGATTTCTACGAGCAGTACTTC
d_gene: NA
j_gene: TRBJ2-7
v_gene: TRBV19
abundance: NA

CDR3aa: CASSAAGAGRKQPQHF
CDR3nt: TGTGCCAGTAGTGCGGCCGGGGCAGGGCGGAAGCAGCCCCAGCATTTT
d_gene: NA
j_gene: TRBJ1-5
v_gene: TRBV19
abundance: NA

CDR3aa: CASSPLGPGGGPRDTQYF
CDR3nt: TGTGCCAGCTCACCACTCGGTCCTGGGGGAGGGCCAAGAGATACGCAGTATTTT
d_gene: TRBD2
j_gene: TRBJ2-3
v_gene: TRBV18
abundance: NA

CDR3aa: CASSVGPGSYEQFF
CDR3nt: TGTGCCAGCAGCGTAGGCCCCGGGAGCTATGAGCAGTTCTTC
d_gene: NA
j_gene: TRBJ2-1
v_gene: TRBV9
abundance: NA

CDR3aa: CASSRSGTPSYEQYF
CDR3nt: TGTGCCAGCAGCCGTAGCGGGACCCCCTCCTACGAGCAGTACTTC
d_gene: TRBD2
j_gene: TRBJ2-7
v_gene: TRBV5-4
abundance: NA

CDR3aa: CSVQQGTFYEQYF
CDR3nt: TGCAGCGTACAACAGGGGACTTTCTACGAGCAGTACTTC
d_gene: NA
j_gene: TRBJ2-7
v_gene: TRBV29-1
abundance: NA

CDR3aa: CASSSLAGVVTGELFF
CDR3nt: TGTGCCAGCAGTTCACTAGCGGGAGTAGTCACCGGGGAGCTGTTTTTT
d_gene: TRBD2
j_gene: TRBJ2-2
v_gene: TRBV2
abundance: NA

CDR3aa: CASSLGDRAYNEQFF
CDR3nt: TGTGCCAGCAGCTTAGGGGACAGAGCCTACAATGAGCAGTTCTTC
d_gene: TRBD1
j_gene: TRBJ2-1
v_gene: TRBV11-3
abundance: once

CDR3aa: CASSWIGQPQHF
CDR3nt: TGTGCCAGCAGTTGGATTGGACAGCCCCAGCATTTT
d_gene: NA
j_gene: TRBJ1-5
v_gene: TRBV27
abundance: NA

CDR3aa: CASSLAGNEQYF
CDR3nt: TGTGCCAGCAGCTTGGCCGGTAACGAGCAGTACTTC
d_gene: NA
j_gene: TRBJ2-7
v_gene: TRBV5-4
abundance: NA

CDR3aa: CASSQDWDRGAYEQYF
CDR3nt: TGCGCCAGCAGCCAAGATTGGGACAGGGGGGCCTACGAGCAGTACTTC
d_gene: TRBD1
j_gene: TRBJ2-7
v_gene: TRBV4-1
abundance: NA

CDR3aa: CASSRAQGAQETQYF
CDR3nt: TGTGCCAGCTCACGCGCCCAGGGGGCCCAAGAGACCCAGTACTTC
d_gene: TRBD1
j_gene: TRBJ2-5
v_gene: TRBV18
abundance: NA

CDR3aa: CASSLPRRGLGNQPQHF
CDR3nt: TGTGCCAGCAGTTTACCACGCAGGGGGCTTGGGAATCAGCCCCAGCATTTT
d_gene: TRBD1
j_gene: TRBJ1-5
v_gene: TRBV28
abundance: NA

CDR3aa: CASSLGGGRPADTQYF
CDR3nt: TGCGCCAGCAGCTTGGGAGGCGGGAGACCCGCGGATACGCAGTATTTT
d_gene: TRBD2
j_gene: TRBJ2-3
v_gene: TRBV5-1
abundance: NA

CDR3aa: CASSIIAASLGYTF
CDR3nt: TGTGCCAGTAGTATAATCGCAGCTTCGCTGGGCTACACCTTC
d_gene: NA
j_gene: TRBJ1-2
v_gene: TRBV19
abundance: NA

CDR3aa: CASSTLAASTDTQYF
CDR3nt: TGCGCCAGCAGCACACTAGCGGCTAGCACAGATACGCAGTATTTT
d_gene: TRBD2
j_gene: TRBJ2-3
v_gene: TRBV5-1
abundance: NA

CDR3aa: CASSSRVGEQYF
CDR3nt: TGTGCCAGCAGTTCTAGGGTTGGCGAGCAGTACTTC
d_gene: NA
j_gene: TRBJ2-7
v_gene: TRBV6-6
abundance: NA

CDR3aa: CASSLVERAANEKLFF
CDR3nt: TGTGCCAGCAGCTTGGTTGAGAGGGCGGCTAATGAAAAACTGTTTTTT
d_gene: NA
j_gene: TRBJ1-4
v_gene: TRBV5-8
abundance: NA

CDR3aa: CASSSGGGVGTQYF
CDR3nt: TGTGCCAGCAGTTCAGGGGGAGGGGTCGGGACCCAGTACTTC
d_gene: NA
j_gene: TRBJ2-5
v_gene: TRBV25-1
abundance: NA

CDR3aa: CASSQDGGGLVYNEQFF
CDR3nt: TGCGCCAGCAGCCAAGACGGCGGCGGACTCGTCTACAATGAGCAGTTCTTC
d_gene: NA
j_gene: TRBJ2-1
v_gene: TRBV4-1
abundance: once

CDR3aa: CASSLQGNGKETQYF
CDR3nt: TGTGCCAGCAGTCTACAGGGGAACGGCAAAGAGACCCAGTACTTC
d_gene: TRBD1
j_gene: TRBJ2-5
v_gene: TRBV28
abundance: NA

CDR3aa: CASRKAFTTSGRAQETQYF
CDR3nt: TGTGCCAGCAGAAAAGCTTTCACGACTAGCGGGAGGGCCCAGGAGACCCAGTACTTC
d_gene: NA
j_gene: TRBJ2-5
v_gene: TRBV21-1
abundance: NA

CDR3aa: CASSVGPGLVLDEQFF
CDR3nt: TGTGCCAGCAGCGTTGGACCGGGACTAGTTCTCGATGAGCAGTTCTTC
d_gene: TRBD2
j_gene: TRBJ2-1
v_gene: TRBV9
abundance: NA

CDR3aa: CSVQGAGNQPQHF
CDR3nt: TGCAGCGTCCAGGGGGCAGGCAATCAGCCCCAGCATTTT
d_gene: TRBD1
j_gene: TRBJ1-5
v_gene: TRBV29-1
abundance: NA

CDR3aa: CASSLVPNGAGGGEQYF
CDR3nt: TGCGCCAGCAGCTTGGTTCCCAATGGAGCGGGAGGGGGCGAGCAGTACTTC
d_gene: TRBD2
j_gene: TRBJ2-7
v_gene: TRBV5-1
abundance: NA

CDR3aa: CASSPGEGYEQYF
CDR3nt: TGTGCCAGCAGCCCCGGGGAGGGCTACGAGCAGTACTTC
d_gene: TRBD2
j_gene: TRBJ2-7
v_gene: TRBV7-9
abundance: NA

CDR3aa: CASSPRGSQETQYF
CDR3nt: TGTGCCAGCAGCCCAAGGGGGTCCCAAGAGACCCAGTACTTC
d_gene: NA
j_gene: TRBJ2-5
v_gene: TRBV11-2
abundance: NA

CDR3aa: CASSVGTYNEQFF
CDR3nt: TGCGCCAGCAGTGTGGGGACCTACAATGAGCAGTTCTTC
d_gene: NA
j_gene: TRBJ2-1
v_gene: TRBV10-1
abundance: once

CDR3aa: CASSQGTGALDTEAFF
CDR3nt: TGTGCCAGCAGCCAAGGGACAGGGGCTCTGGACACTGAAGCTTTCTTT
d_gene: TRBD1
j_gene: TRBJ1-1
v_gene: TRBV14
abundance: NA

CDR3aa: CASSLPGTAQGYEQYF
CDR3nt: TGTGCCAGCAGTCTCCCCGGGACCGCTCAGGGCTACGAGCAGTACTTC
d_gene: NA
j_gene: TRBJ2-7
v_gene: TRBV28
abundance: NA

CDR3aa: CASSPTPHRMNTEAFF
CDR3nt: TGTGCCAGCAGTCCCACCCCCCACAGGATGAACACTGAAGCTTTCTTT
d_gene: NA
j_gene: TRBJ1-1
v_gene: TRBV5-6
abundance: NA

CDR3aa: CASSHSGELFF
CDR3nt: TGTGCCAGCAGCCATTCCGGGGAGCTGTTTTTT
d_gene: NA
j_gene: TRBJ2-2
v_gene: TRBV4-2
abundance: once

CDR3aa: CASREGLARTYEQYF
CDR3nt: TGTGCCAGCAGAGAGGGACTAGCGAGAACCTACGAGCAGTACTTC
d_gene: TRBD2
j_gene: TRBJ2-7
v_gene: TRBV2
abundance: NA

CDR3aa: CVLGLAGGPGETQYF
CDR3nt: TGTGTCCTTGGGCTAGCGGGAGGGCCGGGGGAGACCCAGTACTTC
d_gene: TRBD2
j_gene: TRBJ2-5
v_gene: TRBV19
abundance: once

CDR3aa: CASSPLSSGNQPQHF
CDR3nt: TGTGCCAGCTCACCACTTTCATCGGGGAATCAGCCCCAGCATTTT
d_gene: NA
j_gene: TRBJ1-5
v_gene: TRBV18
abundance: NA

CDR3aa: CAWSRLNTEAFF
CDR3nt: TGTGCCTGGAGTCGACTGAACACTGAAGCTTTCTTT
d_gene: NA
j_gene: TRBJ1-1
v_gene: TRBV30
abundance: NA

CDR3aa: CASSPGLAGALVYEQYF
CDR3nt: TGTGCCAGCAGTCCGGGACTAGCGGGAGCGCTAGTCTACGAGCAGTACTTC
d_gene: TRBD2
j_gene: TRBJ2-7
v_gene: TRBV2
abundance: NA

CDR3aa: CASSSRIFPGLEDHNEQFF
CDR3nt: TGCGCCAGCAGCTCCCGAATTTTCCCGGGACTAGAGGACCACAATGAGCAGTTCTTC
d_gene: TRBD2
j_gene: TRBJ2-1
v_gene: TRBV5-1
abundance: NA

CDR3aa: CASSKPGQGTYEQFF
CDR3nt: TGTGCCAGCAGCAAACCGGGACAGGGCACCTATGAGCAGTTCTTC
d_gene: TRBD1
j_gene: TRBJ2-1
v_gene: TRBV7-2
abundance: NA

CDR3aa: CAWSAGRRETQYF
CDR3nt: TGTGCCTGGAGTGCGGGGCGCAGGGAGACCCAGTACTTC
d_gene: NA
j_gene: TRBJ2-5
v_gene: TRBV30
abundance: NA

CDR3aa: CASSFELNQPQHF
CDR3nt: TGTGCCAGCAGCTTCGAGCTAAATCAGCCCCAGCATTTT
d_gene: NA
j_gene: TRBJ1-5
v_gene: TRBV5-4
abundance: NA

CDR3aa: CAWRDRGSGANVLTF
CDR3nt: TGTGCCTGGAGGGACAGGGGCTCTGGGGCCAACGTCCTGACTTTC
d_gene: TRBD1
j_gene: TRBJ2-6
v_gene: TRBV30
abundance: NA

CDR3aa: CASSASGTKNTGELFF
CDR3nt: TGTGCCAGCTCGGCCTCCGGGACAAAGAACACCGGGGAGCTGTTTTTT
d_gene: NA
j_gene: TRBJ2-2
v_gene: TRBV18
abundance: NA

CDR3aa: CASGTGAWGRGYTF
CDR3nt: TGTGCCAGCGGCACAGGGGCCTGGGGACGGGGCTACACCTTC
d_gene: TRBD1
j_gene: TRBJ1-2
v_gene: TRBV28
abundance: few

CDR3aa: CSGGLAGVTDTQYF
CDR3nt: TGCAGCGGGGGACTAGCGGGAGTCACAGATACGCAGTATTTT
d_gene: TRBD2
j_gene: TRBJ2-3
v_gene: TRBV29-1
abundance: NA

CDR3aa: CASSALDTQYF
CDR3nt: TGTGCCAGCAGTGCCCTGGATACGCAGTATTTT
d_gene: NA
j_gene: TRBJ2-3
v_gene: TRBV2
abundance: NA

CDR3aa: CASSPGVADTEAFF
CDR3nt: TGTGCCAGCTCACCCGGGGTCGCGGACACTGAAGCTTTCTTT
d_gene: NA
j_gene: TRBJ1-1
v_gene: TRBV18
abundance: NA

CDR3aa: CASTRLAGSVETQYF
CDR3nt: TGCGCCAGCACCCGACTAGCGGGTAGTGTGGAGACCCAGTACTTC
d_gene: TRBD2
j_gene: TRBJ2-5
v_gene: TRBV5-1
abundance: once

CDR3aa: CASSRWTDSNQPQHF
CDR3nt: TGTGCCAGCAGCCGATGGACAGATAGCAATCAGCCCCAGCATTTT
d_gene: NA
j_gene: TRBJ1-5
v_gene: TRBV27
abundance: NA

CDR3aa: CSVVGTAVGDTQYF
CDR3nt: TGCAGCGTTGTTGGGACGGCGGTGGGAGATACGCAGTATTTT
d_gene: NA
j_gene: TRBJ2-3
v_gene: TRBV29-1
abundance: NA

CDR3aa: CASSPGGETQYF
CDR3nt: TGCGCCAGCAGCCCCGGAGGGGAGACCCAGTACTTC
d_gene: NA
j_gene: TRBJ2-5
v_gene: TRBV10-2
abundance: NA

CDR3aa: CASSEYRDAEGYTF
CDR3nt: TGTGCCAGCAGTGAATATAGGGACGCAGAAGGCTACACCTTC
d_gene: NA
j_gene: TRBJ1-2
v_gene: TRBV25-1
abundance: NA